The 7 T cell receptor beta chains below come from one sample, sequenced in a study of sequential checkpoint blockade in melanoma. Noted treatment: randomized to nivolumab then ipilimumab (arm A) or the reverse (arm B). This table comes from immunoSEQ multiplex PCR, and its TCRdb copy is limited to in-frame clones, with some not included. This sample has roughly 11,000 clones, with about 80% found just once. This sample comprised CD8+ T cells sorted from blood (inferred from file names), obtained from a patient given nivolumab and ipilimumab in sequence. These receptors originate from a human donor with melanoma.

J is TRBJ2-5 and V is TRBV18; 11 bases map to TRBD2. The germline V gene encodes CDR1 KGHSH and CDR2 LQKENI. This CDR3 comprises 16 residues. J was trimmed by 1 base and V by 0 bases; bases with no gene match: 1. The CDR3 DNA reads as TGTGCCAGCTCACCACCCGGGACTAGCGGCCAAGAGACCCAGTACTTC. This translates into CASSPPGTSGQETQYF.

This chain uses TRBV9 with TRBJ2-7; 10 bases are shared with TRBD1. CDR1 and CDR2 (germline): SGDLS, YYNGEE. This CDR3 region has 16 residues. Trimming took 3 bases from V and 3 from J; bases not matched to a gene: 9. CDR3 in DNA: TGTGCCAGCAGCGACAGGGACAGGGGTGGGATCTACGAGCAGTACTTC. Protein: CASSDRDRGGIYEQYF.

The gene calls are TRBV5-1 and TRBJ2-1; the match to TRBD2 covers 10 bases. CDR3 length: 14 amino acids. J lost 10 bases, V lost 6 bases, and 10 bases had no gene match. The germline CDR1 and CDR2 sequences are SGHRS and YFSETQ. CDR3 nucleotide sequence: TGCGCCAGCACCCCAGCGGGGGGGCCTGTAGAGCAGTTCTTC. Translation gives CASTPAGGPVEQFF. The variable domain in full, completed from reference TRBV5-1 and TRBJ2-1, reads KAGVTQTPRYLIKTRGQQVTLSCSPISGHRSVSWYQQTPGQGLQFLFEYFSETQRNKGNFPGRFSGRQFSNSRSEMNVSTLELGDSALYLCASTPAGGPVEQFFGPGTRLTVL.

J is TRBJ2-3 and V is TRBV7-9; TRBD2 matches at 9 bases. Unmatched junction bases numbered 2, after V lost 2 bases and J lost 2 bases. This CDR3 spans 15 amino acids. Germline V lookup: CDR1 SEHNR, CDR2 FQNEAQ (reference sequence). As DNA, the CDR3 is TGTGCCAGCAGCTTATTAGCGGGGGCCACAGATACGCAGTATTTT. As protein: CASSLLAGATDTQYF. Looking up the rest from reference TRBV7-9 and TRBJ2-3 gives the full variable domain: DTGVSQNPRHKITKRGQNVTFRCDPISEHNRLYWYRQTLGQGPEFLTYFQNEAQLEKSRLLSDRFSAERPKGSFSTLEIQRTEQGDSAMYLCASSLLAGATDTQYFGPGTRLTVL.

The chain combines TRBV5-1 with TRBJ1-2, with a possible D match to TRBD1 (6 bases). Germline V gene sequence: CDR1 SGHRS, CDR2 YFSETQ. The CDR3 consists of 16 residues. Trimming removed 0 bases from V and 3 bases from J, with 15 bases in between. The CDR3 sequence is CASSLGGRLYDYGYTF. The CDR3 DNA follows: TGCGCCAGCAGCTTGGGGGGGCGCCTGTATGACTATGGCTACACCTTC.

The CDR3 DNA reads TGCAGCGTTGAAGGGACAGCCTACGAGCAGTACTTC. Amino acids: CSVEGTAYEQYF. This chain links TRBV29-1 with TRBJ2-7; possibly TRBD1 for D (6 bases). V lost 1 base and J 2 bases, leaving 6 bases between the germline ends. Germline CDR1 is SQVTM and CDR2 is ANQGSEA. CDR3 length: 12 amino acids.

This clone has a handful of counts. The CDR3 DNA sequence: TGTGCCAGCAGTTTATACAGGGGCGGCAATCAGCCCCAGCATTTT. Translating gives CASSLYRGGNQPQHF. The V and J genes are TRBV27 and TRBJ1-5, with TRBD1 identical over 7 bases. CDR1 MNHEY and CDR2 SMNVEV come from the germline V gene (reference sequence). After removal of 1 base from V and 2 bases from J, the junction contained 2 bases not matched to a gene. This CDR3 region has 15 residues.